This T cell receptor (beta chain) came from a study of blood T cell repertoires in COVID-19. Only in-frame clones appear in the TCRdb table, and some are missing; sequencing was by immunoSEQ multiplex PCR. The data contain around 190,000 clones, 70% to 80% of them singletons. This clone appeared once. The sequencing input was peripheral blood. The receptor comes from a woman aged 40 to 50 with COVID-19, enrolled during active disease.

The CDR3 nucleotides are TGTGCCAGCAGTCCAGGAAACTATGGCTACACCTTC. It is translated as CASSPGNYGYTF. The chain joins TRBV6-2 or TRBV6-3 to TRBJ1-2; no clear D. Trimming pared 5 bases from V and 2 bases from J, leaving 6 bases between. Germline CDR1 MNHEY, CDR2 SVGEGT. The CDR3 consists of 12 residues.